This TCR beta chain derives from a study of long-term antiretroviral therapy in people with HIV. Study-wide context: Some samples came about a decade before the 2015 immediate-ART recommendation, and these were the earliest.

To note about this clone: Its matching antigen is unknown.

Whole-study results and caveats: Dominating the repertoire at all time points were the clones that expanded before ART.

Inclusion required at least two post-ART and at least one pre-ART PBMC samples. DNA was extracted from roughly 1-10 million thawed cryopreserved PBMC. Germline V gives CDR1 SGDLS, CDR2 YYNGEE. CDR3 length: 14 amino acids. V shed 3 bases, J shed 4 bases, and the junction held 5 bases outside the gene matches. Researchers ran immunoSEQ v3.0 at survey level. TCRdb keeps only in-frame clones here, not all; method: immunoSEQ multiplex PCR. The table lists about 21,000 clones, about 86% of them singletons. The sequence was collected from a man in his forties with HIV. Here the sequenced sample was unsorted PBMCs, taken 0.1 years before starting antiretroviral therapy. The chain combines TRBV9 with TRBJ1-2, with 8 bases identical to TRBD1. As DNA, the CDR3 is TGTGCCAGCAGCGCGACAGGGGCAACCTATGGCTACACCTTC. It encodes CASSATGATYGYTF.